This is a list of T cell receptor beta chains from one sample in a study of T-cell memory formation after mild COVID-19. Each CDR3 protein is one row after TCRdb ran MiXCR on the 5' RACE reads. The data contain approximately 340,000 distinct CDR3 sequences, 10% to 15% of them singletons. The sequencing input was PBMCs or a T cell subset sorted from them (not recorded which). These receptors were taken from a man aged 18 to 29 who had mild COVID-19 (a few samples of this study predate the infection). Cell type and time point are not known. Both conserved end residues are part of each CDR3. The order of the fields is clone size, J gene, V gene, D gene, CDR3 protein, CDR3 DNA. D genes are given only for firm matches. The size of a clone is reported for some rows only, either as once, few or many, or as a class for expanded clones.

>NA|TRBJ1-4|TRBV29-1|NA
CSVDFCRAGYEKLFF
TGCAGCGTTGATTTTTGCAGGGCGGGCTATGAAAAACTGTTTTTT
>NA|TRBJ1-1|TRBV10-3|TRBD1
CAISENWDRNTEAFF
TGTGCCATCAGCGAGAACTGGGACAGGAACACTGAAGCTTTCTTT
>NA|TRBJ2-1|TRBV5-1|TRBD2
CASSLRTSGGNEQFF
TGCGCCAGCAGCCTCCGGACTAGCGGGGGGAATGAGCAGTTCTTC
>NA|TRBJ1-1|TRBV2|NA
CASPRALGVSEAFF
TGTGCCAGCCCAAGGGCCCTCGGGGTATCTGAAGCTTTCTTT
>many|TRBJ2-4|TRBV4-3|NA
CASSQGRGRVVDIQYF
TGCGCCAGCAGCCAAGGGCGGGGGCGGGTAGTAGACATTCAGTACTTC
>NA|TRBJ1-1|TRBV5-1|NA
CASSTGQLNTEAFF
TGCGCCAGCAGCACCGGACAGCTGAACACTGAAGCTTTCTTT
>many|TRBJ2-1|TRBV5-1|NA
CASSAGGTYNEQFF
TGCGCCAGCAGTGCAGGGGGGACATACAATGAGCAGTTCTTC
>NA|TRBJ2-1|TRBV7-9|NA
CASKPRDVDEQFF
TGTGCCAGCAAACCTAGGGACGTTGATGAGCAGTTCTTC
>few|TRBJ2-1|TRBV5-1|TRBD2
CASSWTSGGRNEQFF
TGCGCCAGCAGCTGGACTAGCGGGGGAAGGAATGAGCAGTTCTTC
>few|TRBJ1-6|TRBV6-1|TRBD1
CASTPGQRHSPLHF
TGTGCCAGCACCCCGGGACAGCGTCATTCACCCCTCCACTTT
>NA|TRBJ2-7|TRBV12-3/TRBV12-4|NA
CASSLGATVYF
TGTGCCAGCAGTTTAGGGGCCACTGTGTACTTC
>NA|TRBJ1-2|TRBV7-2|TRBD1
CASSPYGTEAYGYTF
TGTGCCAGCAGCCCCTATGGGACAGAGGCCTATGGCTACACCTTC
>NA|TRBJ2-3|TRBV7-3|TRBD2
CASSSNSGGSDTQYF
TGTGCCAGCAGCTCGAATAGCGGGGGCTCCGATACGCAGTATTTT
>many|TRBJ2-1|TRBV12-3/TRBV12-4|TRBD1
CASSMGQGAGNEQFF
TGTGCCAGCAGTATGGGACAGGGGGCGGGTAATGAGCAGTTCTTC
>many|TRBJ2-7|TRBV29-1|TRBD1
CSVEGQDDSYEQYF
TGCAGCGTTGAGGGACAGGACGACTCCTACGAGCAGTACTTC
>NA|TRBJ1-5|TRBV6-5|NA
CASTSGFGQPQHF
TGTGCCAGCACCTCAGGGTTCGGTCAGCCCCAGCATTTT
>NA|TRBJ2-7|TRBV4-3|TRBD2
CASSQVTSGGAHEQYF
TGCGCCAGCAGCCAAGTTACTAGCGGGGGGGCCCACGAGCAGTACTTC
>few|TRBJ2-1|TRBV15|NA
CATSRDRAGRDNEQFF
TGTGCCACCAGCAGAGATCGGGCAGGAAGGGACAATGAGCAGTTCTTC
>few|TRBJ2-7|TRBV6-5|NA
CASSYSYRFSYEQYF
TGTGCCAGCAGTTACTCGTACAGGTTTTCTTACGAGCAGTACTTC
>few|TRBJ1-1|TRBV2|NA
CASSEGSTFF
TGTGCCAGCAGTGAAGGTTCGACTTTCTTT
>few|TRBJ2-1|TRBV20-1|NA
CSARPRSSYNEQFF
TGCAGTGCTAGGCCACGGAGCTCCTACAATGAGCAGTTCTTC
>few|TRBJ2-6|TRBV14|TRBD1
CASSQPGQGPGANVLTF
TGTGCCAGCAGCCAGCCGGGACAGGGTCCCGGGGCCAACGTCCTGACTTTC
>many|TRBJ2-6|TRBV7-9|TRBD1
CASSLASGTGRAGANVLTF
TGTGCCAGCAGCTTAGCTTCAGGGACAGGAAGAGCTGGGGCCAACGTCCTGACTTTC
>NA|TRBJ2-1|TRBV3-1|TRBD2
CASSQGASGGANEQFF
TGTGCCAGCAGCCAAGGGGCTAGCGGGGGGGCCAATGAGCAGTTCTTC
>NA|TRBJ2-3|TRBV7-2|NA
CASSLGGAGATGDTQYF
TGTGCCAGCAGCTTAGGGGGGGCAGGGGCAACCGGGGATACGCAGTATTTT
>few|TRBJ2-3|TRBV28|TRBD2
CASSPLEVAGLPGTDTQYF
TGTGCCAGCAGCCCACTTGAGGTAGCGGGGCTCCCCGGCACAGATACGCAGTATTTT
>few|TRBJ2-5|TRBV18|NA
CASSPPAMGGETQYF
TGTGCCAGCTCACCACCGGCGATGGGCGGGGAGACCCAGTACTTC
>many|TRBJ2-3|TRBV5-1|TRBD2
CASSLRTSGGTDTQYF
TGCGCCAGCAGCCTCCGGACTAGCGGGGGCACAGATACGCAGTATTTT
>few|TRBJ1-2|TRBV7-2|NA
CASSLYRVVHGYTF
TGTGCCAGCAGCTTATACAGGGTTGTTCATGGCTACACCTTC
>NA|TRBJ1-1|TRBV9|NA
CASSVEGGLNTEAFF
TGTGCCAGCAGCGTAGAGGGGGGACTGAACACTGAAGCTTTCTTT
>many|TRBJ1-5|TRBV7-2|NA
CASSLDGQPQHF
TGTGCCAGCAGCTTAGATGGTCAGCCCCAGCATTTT
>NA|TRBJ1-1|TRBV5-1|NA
CASSPGGLTGSTEAFF
TGCGCCAGCAGCCCCGGTGGGCTAACAGGGAGTACTGAAGCTTTCTTT
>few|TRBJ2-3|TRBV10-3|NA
CAISESGGRVDTQYF
TGTGCCATCAGTGAGTCTGGGGGCCGTGTAGATACGCAGTATTTT
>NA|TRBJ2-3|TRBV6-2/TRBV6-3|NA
CASSYRTDTQYF
TGTGCCAGCAGTTATCGTACAGATACGCAGTATTTT
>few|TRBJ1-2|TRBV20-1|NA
CSARDRSGAWGAGDGYTF
TGCAGTGCTAGAGATAGGAGTGGGGCGTGGGGAGCAGGTGATGGCTACACCTTC